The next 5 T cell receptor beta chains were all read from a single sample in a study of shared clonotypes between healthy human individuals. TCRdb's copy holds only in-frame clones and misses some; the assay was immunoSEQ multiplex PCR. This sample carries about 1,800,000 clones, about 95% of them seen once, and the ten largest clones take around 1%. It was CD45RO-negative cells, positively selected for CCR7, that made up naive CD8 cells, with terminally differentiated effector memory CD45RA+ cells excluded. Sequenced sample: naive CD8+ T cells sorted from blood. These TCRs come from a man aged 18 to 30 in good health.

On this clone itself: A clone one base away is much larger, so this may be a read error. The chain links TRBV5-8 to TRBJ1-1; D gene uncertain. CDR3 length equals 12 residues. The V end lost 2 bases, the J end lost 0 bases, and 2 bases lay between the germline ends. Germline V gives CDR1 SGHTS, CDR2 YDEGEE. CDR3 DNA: TGTGCCAGCAGCTTAGTGAACACTGAAGCTTTCTTT. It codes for CASSLVNTEAFF.

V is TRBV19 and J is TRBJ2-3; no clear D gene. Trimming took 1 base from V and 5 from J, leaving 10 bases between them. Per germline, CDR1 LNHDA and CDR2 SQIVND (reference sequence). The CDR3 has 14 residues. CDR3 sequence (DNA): TGTGCCAGTAGTATAGGGTCACCGGGAGATACGCAGTATTTT. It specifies CASSIGSPGDTQYF.

The CDR3 region is CASSSFDSYEQYF. The CDR3 DNA sequence: TGTGCCAGCAGTTCTTTCGACAGCTACGAGCAGTACTTC. The chain carries TRBV27 and TRBJ2-7, with a tentative D call TRBD1 (5 bases). The CDR3 length is 13 residues. Germline V CDR1 and CDR2: MNHEY, SMNVEV (reference sequence). Trimming cost V 4 bases and J 3 bases, with 10 bases left between them.

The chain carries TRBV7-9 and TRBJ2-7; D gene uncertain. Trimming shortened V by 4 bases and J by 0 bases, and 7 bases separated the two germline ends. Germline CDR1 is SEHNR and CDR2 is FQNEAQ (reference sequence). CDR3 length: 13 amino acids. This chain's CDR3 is CASSSVVSYEQYF. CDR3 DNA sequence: TGTGCCAGCAGCTCCGTAGTCTCCTACGAGCAGTACTTC.

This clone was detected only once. The CDR3 DNA sequence: TGTGCCAGCAGCAAAGGGGAAACTGAAGCTTTCTTT. Protein: CASSKGETEAFF. J is TRBJ1-1 and V is TRBV21-1. TRBV21-1 is a documented pseudogene. The CDR3 contains 12 residues.